This passage covers 13 T cell receptor beta chains from one sample sequenced in a study of blood T cell repertoires in COVID-19. The method was immunoSEQ multiplex PCR; TCRdb's version includes in-frame clones alone and lacks a portion of them. Of approximately 480,000 clones in the sample, around 90% were seen once. The sample consisted of PBMCs or T cells enriched from blood (not recorded which). These receptors all come from a woman aged 18-29 years who had recovered from COVID-19.

The chain recombines TRBV7-9 with TRBJ2-1; D uncertain. Germline lookup yields CDR1 SEHNR and CDR2 FQNEAQ (reference sequence). Deletions cut 7 bases from V and 5 bases from J, with 18 bases between. CDR3 length equals 15 residues. CDR3 bases: TGTGCCAGCAATCCTAGTTCAGCGACCCACAATGAGCAGTTCTTC. It yields the protein CASNPSSATHNEQFF.

The chain employs TRBV9 and TRBJ2-3; the match to TRBD2 covers 8 bases. V was pared by 4 bases and J by 5 bases, with 12 bases of the junction left unmatched. Germline V CDR1 and CDR2: SGDLS, YYNGEE. This CDR3 has 16 amino acids. CDR3 protein: CASSTPGGGNRDTQYF. The CDR3 nucleotides are TGTGCCAGCAGCACCCCTGGCGGGGGGAATAGAGATACGCAGTATTTT.

This clone showed up just once. The chain joins TRBV19 to TRBJ1-2; no clear D gene. Looked up from germline, CDR1 is LNHDA and CDR2 is SQIVND (reference sequence). This CDR3 is 13 amino acids long. Trimming pared 3 bases from V and 4 bases from J, leaving 9 bases between. DNA for the CDR3: TGTGCCAGTAGTATCCAGGTGGGCTATGGCTACACCTTC. This sequence encodes CASSIQVGYGYTF.

The rearrangement links TRBV28 to TRBJ1-6, with D uncertain. CDR3 length: 17 residues. Germline V gene lookup returns CDR1 MDHEN and CDR2 SYDVKM. Trimming took 4 bases from V and 3 from J, leaving 16 bases between them. The CDR3 protein is CASSSPPGAYYNSPLHF. In DNA, the CDR3 is TGTGCCAGCAGTTCTCCCCCTGGAGCTTACTATAATTCACCCCTCCACTTT. The variable domain in full, completed from reference TRBV28 and TRBJ1-6, reads DVKVTQSSRYLVKRTGEKVFLECVQDMDHENMFWYRQDPGLGLRLIYFSYDVKMKEKGDIPEGYSVSREKKERFSLILESASTNQTSMYLCASSSPPGAYYNSPLHFGNGTRLTVT.

CDR3 sequence: CASTAGRYNEQFF. CDR3 DNA: TGTGCCAGCACGGCGGGGAGATACAATGAGCAGTTCTTC. V usage is TRBV28 and J usage is TRBJ2-1; the D gene is possibly TRBD2 (6 bases). V was trimmed by 7 bases and J by 4 bases, leaving 11 bases between them. Germline CDR1 is MDHEN and CDR2 is SYDVKM. The CDR3 is 13 amino acids. Together with reference TRBV28 and TRBJ2-1, the CDR3 gives the full variable domain: DVKVTQSSRYLVKRTGEKVFLECVQDMDHENMFWYRQDPGLGLRLIYFSYDVKMKEKGDIPEGYSVSREKKERFSLILESASTNQTSMYLCASTAGRYNEQFFGPGTRLTVL.

The chain joins TRBV3-1 (or the pseudogene TRBV3-2) to TRBJ1-1; weak D call: TRBD1 (5 bases). The CDR3 is 14 amino acids. Trimming stripped 1 base from V and 5 bases from J, with 11 bases between. Germline V gene lookup returns CDR1 LGHDT and CDR2 YNNKEL (reference sequence). The chain's CDR3 is CASSQVWGGTEAFF. Here the CDR3 DNA reads TGTGCCAGCAGCCAAGTATGGGGGGGGACTGAAGCTTTCTTT.

This clone was recorded once. The CDR3 coding sequence is TGTGCCTGGAGGGATACAGGGGCAGGCACTGAAGCTTTCTTT. Translated: CAWRDTGAGTEAFF. J is TRBJ1-1 and V is TRBV30, with 7 nucleotides matching TRBD1. This CDR3 contains 14 residues. Germline trimming cut 3 bases from V and 4 bases from J; bases unmatched to any gene: 8. CDR1 GTSNPN and CDR2 SVGIG come from the germline V gene (reference sequence). The variable domain in full, with the rest retrieved from reference TRBV30 and TRBJ1-1, is SQTIHQWPATLVQPVGSPLSLECTVEGTSNPNLYWYRQAAGRGLQLLFYSVGIGQISSEVPQNLSASRPQDRQFILSSKKLLLSDSGFYLCAWRDTGAGTEAFFGQGTRLTVV.

The CDR3: CSVMWGDGFSYEQYF. Here the CDR3 DNA reads TGCAGCGTTATGTGGGGGGACGGATTCTCCTACGAGCAGTACTTC. The rearrangement links TRBV29-1 to TRBJ2-7; tentative D call: TRBD2 (6 bases). V lost 5 bases to trimming and J lost 0 bases, with 17 bases between them. CDR3 length: 15 residues. In germline, CDR1 is SQVTM, CDR2 ANQGSEA.

This clone has just a few counts. The rearrangement uses TRBV28 and TRBJ1-5; D unresolved. This CDR3 is 13 amino acids long. With 4 bases removed from V and 7 bases from J, the gap between germline ends came to 11 bases. From germline, CDR1 is MDHEN and CDR2 SYDVKM. The CDR3 sequence: CASSSLPHQPQHF. DNA of the CDR3: TGTGCCAGCAGTTCCCTACCGCACCAGCCCCAGCATTTT. Combining the CDR3 with reference TRBV28 and TRBJ1-5 gives the whole variable domain DVKVTQSSRYLVKRTGEKVFLECVQDMDHENMFWYRQDPGLGLRLIYFSYDVKMKEKGDIPEGYSVSREKKERFSLILESASTNQTSMYLCASSSLPHQPQHFGDGTRLSIL.

The genes are TRBV11-2 and TRBJ1-1; D is possibly TRBD1 (5 bases). Germline assignment: CDR1 SGHAT and CDR2 FQNNGV. Trimming stripped 5 bases from V and 1 base from J, with 14 bases between. This CDR3 region has 15 residues. The CDR3 nucleotides read TGTGCCAGCAGCGGGGTGGGGGGAGCGAACACTGAAGCTTTCTTT. Its translation: CASSGVGGANTEAFF.

V and J are TRBV5-1 and TRBJ2-1; TRBD2 matches at 13 bases. This CDR3 has 16 residues. With V trimmed by 3 bases and J by 5 bases, 5 bases remained unmatched. Germline assignment: CDR1 SGHRS and CDR2 YFSETQ. CDR3 coding DNA: TGCGCCAGCAGCTACTCCGGGACTAGCGGGGACAATGAGCAGTTCTTC. As protein: CASSYSGTSGDNEQFF.

The chain carries TRBV14 and TRBJ2-7, with 10 bases that match TRBD2. Germline trimming cut 4 bases from V and 0 bases from J; bases unmatched to any gene: 9. The CDR3 has 17 residues. The germline gives CDR1 SGHDN, CDR2 FVKESK. Written as DNA, the CDR3 is TGTGCCAGCAGCCGGAGCGGACTAGCGGACCCCTCCTACGAGCAGTACTTC. Protein sequence: CASSRSGLADPSYEQYF.

The V call is TRBV25-1, the J call TRBJ2-3; D possibly corresponds to TRBD2 (7 bases). V was pared by 1 base and J by 2 bases, with 10 bases between. CDR1 is MGHDK and CDR2 is SYGVNS in the germline V gene. There are 15 residues in the CDR3. The CDR3 nucleotides read TGTGCCAGCAGTGAATCTGGGGGGGCCACAGATACGCAGTATTTT. Amino acids: CASSESGGATDTQYF.